Listed here are 15 T cell receptor beta chains from one sample, sequenced in a study of blood T cell repertoires in COVID-19. The protocol was immunoSEQ multiplex PCR, while the TCRdb copy is restricted to in-frame clones and leaves out a portion. The sample has a few hundred thousand clones, roughly 90% seen once. The sample consisted of PBMCs or T cells enriched from blood (not recorded which). These receptors were collected from a woman younger than 35 who had recovered from COVID-19.

The chain links TRBV6-1 to TRBJ1-3; D unresolved. The length of the CDR3 is 14 residues. V was cut by 2 bases and J by 0 bases, with 5 bases left in between. CDR1 MNHNS and CDR2 SASEGT come from the germline V gene. This CDR3 is CASSENSSGNTIYF. The CDR3 DNA sequence: TGTGCCAGCAGTGAAAACAGCTCTGGAAACACCATATATTTT.

The chain carries TRBV6-5 and TRBJ2-5, with 7 bases that match TRBD2. The CDR3 contains 16 residues. V trimming: 2 bases; J trimming: 5 bases; junction bases outside the gene matches: 11. CDR1 and CDR2 from the germline V gene are MNHEY and SVGAGI. CDR3 bases: TGTGCCAGCAGTTACGGCGCGGGGGATGGGGCGGAGACCCAGTACTTC. This translates into CASSYGAGDGAETQYF.

The chain links TRBV4-3 to TRBJ1-5, with a weak D call TRBD1 (6 bases). In germline, CDR1 is LGHNA, CDR2 YSLEER. V was pared by 0 bases and J by 5 bases, with 11 bases between. The CDR3 loop spans 15 amino acids. The CDR3 sequence is CASSQDTGYYQPQHF. In DNA form, the CDR3 reads TGCGCCAGCAGCCAAGATACAGGGTATTATCAGCCCCAGCATTTT.

The genes are TRBV7-8 and TRBJ1-4, with D maybe TRBD1 (5 bases). Per germline, CDR1 SGHVS and CDR2 FQNEAQ. V was pared by 3 bases and J by 8 bases, with 16 bases between. This CDR3 comprises 15 residues. CDR3 DNA: TGTGCCAGCAGCTTTGGTGGCCCCCGGGGGGAAAAACTGTTTTTT. Encoded protein: CASSFGGPRGEKLFF. Drawing the rest from reference TRBV7-8 and TRBJ1-4, the complete variable domain is GAGVSQSPRYKVAKRGQDVALRCDPISGHVSLFWYQQALGQGPEFLTYFQNEAQLDKSGLPSDRFFAERPEGSVSTLKIQRTQQEDSAVYLCASSFGGPRGEKLFFGSGTQLSVL.

This chain links TRBV2 with TRBJ2-5; no definite D call. The CDR3 consists of 12 residues. With 2 bases removed from V and 5 bases from J, the gap between germline ends came to 6 bases. The germline V gene encodes CDR1 SNHLY and CDR2 FYNNEI. In DNA form, the CDR3 reads TGTGCCAGCAGTGAAACCGAGGAGACCCAGTACTTC. Translation: CASSETEETQYF. Full variable domain (outside the CDR3, taken from reference TRBV2 and TRBJ2-5): EPEVTQTPSHQVTQMGQEVILRCVPISNHLYFYWYRQILGQKVEFLVSFYNNEISEKSEIFDDQFSVERPDGSNFTLKIRSTKLEDSAMYFCASSETEETQYFGPGTRLLVL.

This chain connects TRBV6-1 to TRBJ1-6, with 7 nucleotides matching TRBD1. V was pared by 0 bases and J by 7 bases, with 3 bases of the junction left unmatched. This CDR3 is 15 amino acids long. Germline CDR1 and CDR2: MNHNS and SASEGT. The CDR3 sequence is CASSEALTGNSPLHF. In DNA form, the CDR3 reads TGTGCCAGCAGTGAAGCGCTGACAGGGAATTCACCCCTCCACTTT.

The CDR3 region is CASSQDLLAGVQETQYF. The DNA for the CDR3 is TGCGCCAGCAGCCAAGATCTGCTCGCGGGGGTCCAAGAGACCCAGTACTTC. This chain uses TRBV4-1 with TRBJ2-5, with 7 bases fitting TRBD2. CDR1 is MGHRA, CDR2 YSYEKL, per germline. The CDR3 consists of 17 residues. The V gene end was trimmed by 0 bases and the J gene end by 1 base; junction bases not matched to a gene: 8.

This chain connects TRBV7-2 to TRBJ1-1; 9 bases agree with TRBD1. The V gene end was trimmed by 1 base and the J gene end by 7 bases; junction bases not matched to a gene: 10. Per the germline V gene, CDR1 is SGHTA and CDR2 is FQGNSA. The CDR3 sequence is 16 residues long. In nucleotides, the CDR3 is TGTGCCAGCAGCTTAGGGGGGACAGGGTTATACAGTGAAGCTTTCTTT. It codes for CASSLGGTGLYSEAFF.

The V gene is TRBV19, the J gene TRBJ1-5; 11 bases are shared with TRBD1. The CDR3 runs to 17 residues. Germline V gene lookup returns CDR1 LNHDA and CDR2 SQIVND (reference sequence). The junction had 6 bases not matched to a gene; V was cut back by 4 bases and J by 1 base. In DNA form, the CDR3 reads TGTGCCAGTAGTACCGGGACAGGGGGTGCGAGCAATCAGCCCCAGCATTTT. It codes for CASSTGTGGASNQPQHF.

Comment on this clone: One junction end does not reproduce the germline sequence, and a read error may be involved. This chain links TRBV7-7 with TRBJ2-7; 7 nucleotides align to TRBD2. The CDR3 consists of 14 residues. Per the germline V gene, CDR1 is SSHAT and CDR2 is FNYEAQ (reference sequence). The CDR3 reads CASSLATYNSRGVF. The CDR3 region has the DNA TGTGCCAGCAGCTTAGCCACCTACAACTCACGGGGGGTATTC.

The chain joins TRBV28 to TRBJ1-6, with a possible D match to TRBD1 (6 bases). This CDR3 has 14 residues. In germline, CDR1 is MDHEN, CDR2 SYDVKM. The V and J ends lost 5 bases and 14 bases respectively, with 19 bases between them. Here the CDR3 reads CASSRQAKPRTLHF. The CDR3 nucleotides read TGTGCCAGCAGTAGACAGGCCAAACCTCGTACCCTCCACTTT.

The chain carries TRBV7-2 and TRBJ2-5; 8 nucleotides match TRBD1. CDR3 length: 14 amino acids. V dropped 2 bases and J dropped 2; count of bases not matched to a gene: 1. Per germline, CDR1 SGHTA and CDR2 FQGNSA. As DNA, the CDR3 is TGTGCCAGCAGCTTACGGACAGGGCAAGAGACCCAGTACTTC. Translating it yields CASSLRTGQETQYF.

The J gene is TRBJ1-5, the V gene TRBV21-1; the table names TRBD1, a call not compared with the DNA. TRBV21-1 is reported as a pseudogene. CDR3 length: 16 amino acids. CDR3 sequence: CASSKEVDTCNQPQHF. The CDR3 nucleotides are TGTGCCAGCAGCAAAGAAGTGGACACATGCAATCAGCCCCAGCATTTT.

This sequence joins TRBV7-2 and TRBJ1-1; D is ambiguous. V was shortened by 5 bases and J by 7 bases, with 11 bases between the two germline ends. The CDR3 contains 12 residues. In germline, CDR1 is SGHTA, CDR2 FQGNSA. Here the CDR3 reads CASSPLTHEAFF. In DNA form, the CDR3 reads TGTGCCAGCAGCCCTTTAACACATGAAGCTTTCTTT. Complete variable domain (other parts from reference TRBV7-2 and TRBJ1-1): GAGVSQSPSNKVTEKGKDVELRCDPISGHTALYWYRQSLGQGLEFLIYFQGNSAPDKSGLPSDRFSAERTGGSVSTLTIQRTQQEDSAVYLCASSPLTHEAFFGQGTRLTVV.

The V call is TRBV28, the J call TRBJ1-5; D unresolved. Germline V gene lookup returns CDR1 MDHEN and CDR2 SYDVKM. The ends were cut back, 5 bases at V and 3 bases at J, with 8 bases in the middle. This CDR3 has 13 amino acids. The CDR3 loop is CASSHSPNQPQHF. The CDR3 nucleotides read TGTGCCAGCAGTCACAGCCCCAATCAGCCCCAGCATTTT.